This TCR beta chain was profiled in a study of Graves' ophthalmopathy and Graves' hyperthyroidism. Overall study: The authors collected peripheral blood at initial diagnosis, before any treatment.

This clonotype has only a few counts. Its antigen is as yet unknown. Transcripts of RNA were the source for amplifying TCR beta CDR3 regions. Scientists carried out first-round RT-PCR using HTBI primers and then a second-round multiplex PCR. TCRdb re-called the multiplex PCR reads with MiXCR, one entry per CDR3 protein. The top ten hold 44% of the sample, which has 650,000 to 900,000 distinct CDR3 sequences, roughly 40% seen once. Regarding the study as a whole: Researchers report that a 13-signature model separated ophthalmopathy from stable hyperthyroidism, posting 87.88% sensitivity and more than 70% specificity.

Ophthalmopathic donors had moderate-to-severe activity, CAS ≥3 and NOSPECS ≥4, with disease that had lasted under 3 months. This clonotype originated in an adult man with Graves' ophthalmopathy. The specimen was peripheral blood.

CDR3 bases: TGTGCCAGCCTCCGGGACAACACAGATACGCAGTATTTT. Amino acid sequence: CASLRDNTDTQYF. The gene calls are TRBV2 and TRBJ2-3; perhaps TRBD1 as D (6 bases). This CDR3 comprises 13 residues. Trimming left V 8 bases short and J 2 bases short, with 11 bases between. Per germline, CDR1 SNHLY and CDR2 FYNNEI.